Following are 18 T cell receptor beta chains from one sample sequenced in a study of radiation and T cells in renal cell carcinoma. Described time point: blood 4 weeks post-SBRT, at nephrectomy. The treatment: 15 Gy SBRT to primary tumor, nephrectomy 4 weeks later. Profiling relied on immunoSEQ multiplex PCR, and the TCRdb table lists in-frame clones only, not all of them. Seen here are about 100,000 clones, around 84% observed once, and the top ten hold approximately 7.2%. Specimen: blood, collected from a patient whose treatment included radiotherapy and nephrectomy. All receptors come from a man aged 60 to 75 with renal cell carcinoma.

The chain joins TRBV6-1 to TRBJ2-3; 8 nucleotides align to TRBD2. Losses at the gene ends were 2 bases for V and 4 bases for J; bases not matched to a gene: 8. This CDR3 contains 16 residues. The V gene's germline CDR1 is MNHNS and CDR2 SASEGT. The CDR3: CASSELERELADTQYF. For the CDR3, the DNA is TGTGCCAGCAGTGAATTGGAGCGGGAGTTGGCAGATACGCAGTATTTT.

The chain is built from TRBV11-2 and TRBJ2-5; maybe TRBD2 (5 bases). The V end was cut by 1 base, the J end by 2 bases, with 14 bases between. Germline V gene data show CDR1 as SGHAT and CDR2 as FQNNGV. This CDR3 comprises 16 residues. In nucleotides, the CDR3 is TGTGCCAGCAGCTTAGGCGCGGGTGGATCACAAGAGACCCAGTACTTC. Translated, it gives CASSLGAGGSQETQYF.

This sequence joins TRBV9 and TRBJ1-5; possibly TRBD1 for D (5 bases). The ends were cut back, 0 bases at V and 2 bases at J, with 12 bases in the middle. The CDR3 sequence is 16 residues long. Germline CDR1 reads SGDLS; CDR2 reads YYNGEE. CDR3: CASSVGAGSRNQPQHF. As DNA, the CDR3 is TGTGCCAGCAGCGTAGGGGCAGGGAGTCGCAATCAGCCCCAGCATTTT.

The chain uses TRBV5-1 and TRBJ2-5; D uncertain. Deletions cut 4 bases from V and 2 bases from J, with 18 bases between. The CDR3 contains 16 residues. Germline CDR1 is SGHRS and CDR2 is YFSETQ. Written as DNA, the CDR3 is TGCGCCAGCAGCCCATCTCCGGCAGCGTTTCAAGAGACCCAGTACTTC. This encodes CASSPSPAAFQETQYF.

V and J are TRBV6-6 and TRBJ1-5; D is undetermined. This CDR3 contains 14 residues. Trimming took off 1 base at V and 5 bases at J, with 9 bases between the two ends. Germline V gene lookup returns CDR1 MNHNY and CDR2 SVGAGI (reference sequence). This chain's CDR3 is CASSYFPADQPQHF. The CDR3 DNA reads TGTGCCAGCAGTTACTTCCCGGCCGATCAGCCCCAGCATTTT.

CDR3 in amino acids: CASENRGGFYEQYF. The CDR3 region has the DNA TGTGCCAGTGAAAACAGGGGGGGGTTCTACGAGCAGTACTTC. The chain carries TRBV28 and TRBJ2-7; D may be TRBD1 (8 bases). Trimming removed 9 bases from V and 3 bases from J, with 18 bases in between. The CDR3 is 14 amino acids. Germline CDR1 MDHEN, CDR2 SYDVKM. Filled out from reference TRBV28 and TRBJ2-7, the complete variable domain reads DVKVTQSSRYLVKRTGEKVFLECVQDMDHENMFWYRQDPGLGLRLIYFSYDVKMKEKGDIPEGYSVSREKKERFSLILESASTNQTSMYLCASENRGGFYEQYFGPGTRLTVT.

The V gene is TRBV10-3, the J gene TRBJ2-3, with 7 bases that match TRBD2. The germline V gene has CDR1 ENHRY and CDR2 SYGVKD. Losses at the gene ends were 3 bases for V and 3 bases for J; bases not matched to a gene: 6. The CDR3 consists of 15 residues. The CDR3 region is CAISDGGGTTDTQYF. DNA of the CDR3: TGTGCCATCAGTGACGGGGGAGGGACTACAGATACGCAGTATTTT.

The chain joins TRBV5-1 to TRBJ1-5; 8 bases agree with TRBD1. V trimming: 4 bases; J trimming: 3 bases; junction bases outside the gene matches: 6. The germline V gene encodes CDR1 SGHRS and CDR2 YFSETQ. The CDR3 has 15 amino acids. The CDR3 sequence: CASSMLGQDNQPQHF. The CDR3 DNA sequence: TGCGCCAGCAGCATGTTGGGACAGGACAATCAGCCCCAGCATTTT.

The chain is built from TRBV19 and TRBJ1-2; no firm D call. Trimming took off 8 bases at V and 2 bases at J, with 15 bases between the two ends. Germline V gives CDR1 LNHDA, CDR2 SQIVND (reference sequence). The CDR3 totals 14 residues. The CDR3 loop is CASSDPSRNYGYTF. Written as DNA, the CDR3 is TGTGCCAGTTCGGACCCATCCAGGAACTATGGCTACACCTTC.

The chain has TRBV29-1 and TRBJ2-5, with D perhaps TRBD1 (6 bases). This CDR3 contains 14 residues. Deletions cut 4 bases from V and 7 bases from J, with 19 bases between. The germline V gene has CDR1 SQVTM and CDR2 ANQGSEA. The CDR3 DNA is TGCAGCGTTGTGTCACGGGGACAAGAGGTGACCCAGTACTTC. Amino acid sequence: CSVVSRGQEVTQYF.

This clone appeared a single time. The V call is TRBV7-8, the J call TRBJ2-7, with no clear D. The CDR3 has 13 residues. The ends were cut back, 1 base at V and 4 bases at J, with 8 bases in the middle. From germline, CDR1 is SGHVS and CDR2 FQNEAQ. DNA for the CDR3: TGTGCCAGCAGCTTAGTCGGACCATACGAGCAGTACTTC. Its protein product is CASSLVGPYEQYF.

The chain recombines TRBV4-2 with TRBJ1-1, with TRBD1 matching over 8 bases. Germline CDR1 LGHNA, CDR2 YNFKEQ. The junction had 11 bases not matched to a gene; V was cut back by 0 bases and J by 5 bases. CDR3 size: 17 residues. CDR3 in DNA: TGTGCCAGCAGCCAAGAACCAGGGGGCGATTGGGGGACTGAAGCTTTCTTT. Protein sequence: CASSQEPGGDWGTEAFF.

The V call is TRBV6-6, the J call TRBJ2-2; no reliable D call. The germline V gene has CDR1 MNHNY and CDR2 SVGAGI (reference sequence). This CDR3 contains 15 residues. Trimming stripped 6 bases from V and 4 bases from J, with 15 bases between. The CDR3 DNA sequence: TGTGCCAGCAGCCGACGACCGCCGGGCACCGGGGAGCTGTTTTTT. It specifies CASSRRPPGTGELFF.

The CDR3 DNA sequence: TGCGCCAGCAGCTTGGGGGCGGGTGTTACCTACGAGCAGTACTTC. It translates to CASSLGAGVTYEQYF. The chain links TRBV5-1 to TRBJ2-7, with a tentative D call TRBD2 (5 bases). V was shortened by 0 bases and J by 2 bases, with 12 bases between the two germline ends. Germline CDR1 is SGHRS and CDR2 is YFSETQ. The CDR3 consists of 15 residues.

The chain carries TRBV10-3 and TRBJ2-4; TRBD1 is a possible D gene (6 bases). Deletions cut 5 bases from V and 1 base from J, with 12 bases between. CDR1 is ENHRY and CDR2 is SYGVKD in the germline V gene. This CDR3 region has 15 residues. The CDR3 reads CAISTGFSAKNIQYF. The CDR3 nucleotides read TGTGCCATCAGTACAGGGTTTTCGGCCAAAAACATTCAGTACTTC.

The CDR3 region has the DNA TGCGCCAGCAGCCTAGGTTCTAGCGGGAGTGGCGAGCAGTACTTC. Amino acids: CASSLGSSGSGEQYF. The J gene is TRBJ2-7, the V gene TRBV5-1; 10 bases align to TRBD2. J was trimmed by 6 bases and V by 4 bases; bases with no gene match: 10. CDR1 SGHRS and CDR2 YFSETQ come from the germline V gene. The CDR3 is 15 residues long.

The chain couples TRBV19 to TRBJ1-1; 8 bases align to TRBD1. Trimming at V came to 3 bases and at J to 4 bases, leaving 1 base not matched to a gene. CDR1 and CDR2 from the germline V gene are LNHDA and SQIVND (reference sequence). This CDR3 has 13 amino acids. The CDR3 reads CASSMQGATEAFF. Here the CDR3 DNA reads TGTGCCAGTAGTATGCAGGGGGCCACTGAAGCTTTCTTT.

This rearrangement joins TRBV25-1 to TRBJ2-3; 10 nucleotides align to TRBD2. V shed 7 bases, J shed 1 base, and the junction held 5 bases outside the gene matches. The CDR3 runs 15 residues. Germline V CDR1 and CDR2: MGHDK, SYGVNS. The CDR3 is CASISGTSGTDTQYF. CDR3 bases: TGTGCCAGCATATCCGGGACTAGCGGCACAGATACGCAGTATTTT.